These 21 T cell receptor beta chains share one sample of origin, sequenced in a study of T cell repertoires in cytomegalovirus infection. What these receptors recognize is not known. TCRdb processed the reads anew with MiXCR; each CDR3 protein has one entry. The repertoire holds about 770,000 distinct CDR3 sequences, with 25% to 35% as singletons. Source: cultured CD8+ T cells from PBMCs, taken from culture after CMV antigen stimulation. All receptors come from a human donor in good health (CMV status not recorded). Some clones in this sample may be carry-over from other donors' samples.

CDR3 sequence (DNA): TGTGCCAGCAGCCAAGATGGGGACAGGGTTATTTGGGAGCAGTTCTTC. Encoded protein: CASSQDGDRVIWEQFF. The chain couples TRBV14 to TRBJ2-1, with 9 positions matching TRBD1. The CDR3 totals 16 residues. CDR1 and CDR2 (germline): SGHDN, FVKESK. V gave up 0 bases and J gave up 10 bases; unmatched junction bases: 10.

This clonotype appeared a single time. Being one base from a much bigger clone, this may be a read error. The chain recombines TRBV7-2 with TRBJ2-5, with D unresolved. In germline, CDR1 is SGHTA, CDR2 FQGNSA. The CDR3 extends over 13 amino acids. The V end lost 2 bases, the J end lost 4 bases, and 8 bases lay between the germline ends. CDR3 coding DNA: TGTGCCAGCAGCTTATACAGCCTAGAGACCCAGTACTTC. Translated, it gives CASSLYSLETQYF.

V is TRBV27 and J is TRBJ2-2, with TRBD2 as a possible D gene (6 bases). V lost 3 bases and J 9 bases, leaving 11 bases between the germline ends. Germline V gene lookup returns CDR1 MNHEY and CDR2 SMNVEV (reference sequence). The CDR3 sequence is 13 residues long. CDR3 sequence (DNA): TGTGCCAGCAGTTTGGGGGGAGGCTGGGAGCTGTTTTTT. It specifies CASSLGGGWELFF.

This clonotype was counted only a few times. This sequence joins TRBV4-2 and TRBJ2-1; 7 nucleotides align to TRBD1. This CDR3 spans 16 amino acids. CDR1 and CDR2 (germline): LGHNA, YNFKEQ. V lost 3 bases to trimming and J lost 6 bases; unmatched junction nucleotides: 11. The CDR3 DNA reads TGTGCCAGCAGCCAGGACCCGGGACAGCCGAGCAATGAGCAGTTCTTC. Translated, it gives CASSQDPGQPSNEQFF.

This clonotype was picked up many times. CDR3 in DNA: TGTGCCAGCAGCTTTGGGATCTTCTACACCTTC. This encodes CASSFGIFYTF. The chain employs TRBV7-2 and TRBJ1-2; D is ambiguous. Germline loops: CDR1 SGHTA, CDR2 FQGNSA. The V and J ends lost 3 bases and 10 bases respectively, with 9 bases between them. This CDR3 has 11 amino acids. Complete variable domain (other parts from reference TRBV7-2 and TRBJ1-2): GAGVSQSPSNKVTEKGKDVELRCDPISGHTALYWYRQSLGQGLEFLIYFQGNSAPDKSGLPSDRFSAERTGGSVSTLTIQRTQQEDSAVYLCASSFGIFYTFGSGTRLTVV.

The CDR3 sequence: CASSLVEVMNTEAFF. CDR3 DNA: TGTGCCAGCAGTTTAGTCGAGGTCATGAACACTGAAGCTTTCTTT. The chain employs TRBV12-3 or TRBV12-4 and TRBJ1-1; D gene unclear. The CDR3 contains 15 residues. The V and J ends lost 1 base and 0 bases respectively, with 9 bases between them.

V is TRBV4-3 and J is TRBJ2-1; 7 positions agree with TRBD1. The J segment lost 0 bases and the V segment lost 2 bases, leaving 7 bases of the junction unmatched. The CDR3 is made up of 17 amino acids. Germline assignment: CDR1 LGHNA and CDR2 YSLEER. CDR3 sequence: CASSQRGQASSYNEQFF. The CDR3 nucleotides read TGCGCCAGCAGCCAAAGAGGACAGGCAAGCTCCTACAATGAGCAGTTCTTC.

The CDR3 region is CASSLDGGLEETQYF. CDR3 in DNA: TGTGCCAGCAGTCTTGACGGGGGGTTGGAAGAGACCCAGTACTTC. The chain recombines TRBV27 with TRBJ2-5; TRBD2 matches at 7 bases. J was trimmed by 3 bases and V by 5 bases; bases with no gene match: 9. CDR3 size: 15 residues. CDR1 MNHEY and CDR2 SMNVEV come from the germline V gene (reference sequence).

This clonotype was detected only a few times. The junction differs from germline at one of its ends, possibly a read error. The chain uses TRBV7-6 and TRBJ1-6; possible D gene TRBD1, 5 bases. Germline V CDR1 and CDR2: SGHVS, FNYEAQ. This CDR3 is 14 amino acids long. The CDR3 loop reads CASSPGVGNSPLHF. DNA for the CDR3: TGTGCTAGCAGTCCGGGGGTTGGTAATTCACCCCTCCACTTT.

This clonotype was counted only a few times. This chain joins TRBV2 and TRBJ2-2; a weak D match, TRBD1 (5 bases). In germline, CDR1 is SNHLY, CDR2 FYNNEI. V was trimmed by 4 bases and J by 8 bases, leaving 11 bases between them. The CDR3 is 13 residues long. CDR3 amino acids: CASSAPGQGELFF. The CDR3 region has the DNA TGTGCCAGCAGTGCTCCAGGGCAGGGGGAGCTGTTTTTT.

The rearrangement uses TRBV12-3 or TRBV12-4 and TRBJ1-1; TRBD1 might be the D (5 bases). CDR3 length equals 16 residues. Trimming cost V 3 bases and J 6 bases, with 20 bases left between them. The CDR3 here is CASSFHPGRLDPEAFF. Here the CDR3 DNA reads TGTGCCAGCAGTTTTCACCCGGGACGGCTGGACCCTGAAGCTTTCTTT.

This clonotype was observed a handful of times. This rearrangement joins TRBV19 to TRBJ1-1; maybe TRBD1 (5 bases). Germline lookup yields CDR1 LNHDA and CDR2 SQIVND (reference sequence). The V gene lost 7 bases and the J gene lost 6 bases, with 18 bases spanning the gap. The CDR3 spans 14 residues. CDR3 region: CASKQTASRAEAFF. DNA for the CDR3: TGTGCCAGTAAACAGACAGCTTCTCGAGCTGAAGCTTTCTTT. The whole variable domain, remainder taken from reference TRBV19 and TRBJ1-1, is DGGITQSPKYLFRKEGQNVTLSCEQNLNHDAMYWYRQDPGQGLRLIYYSQIVNDFQKGDIAEGYSVSREKKESFPLTVTSAQKNPTAFYLCASKQTASRAEAFFGQGTRLTVV.

The chain is built from TRBV2 and TRBJ2-1, with D possibly matching TRBD2 (6 bases). V was trimmed by 8 bases and J by 8 bases, leaving 19 bases between them. CDR1 is SNHLY, CDR2 FYNNEI, per germline. The CDR3 has 14 amino acids. CDR3 sequence: CASLGWRGRDEQFF. The DNA for the CDR3 is TGTGCCAGCCTGGGGTGGAGGGGTCGGGATGAGCAGTTCTTC.

The chain recombines TRBV6-2 or TRBV6-3 with TRBJ1-5, with D unclear. This CDR3 is built from 16 residues. V was clipped by 3 bases and J by 5 bases, with 17 bases between them. Germline CDR1 is MNHEY and CDR2 is SVGEGT. CDR3 amino acids: CASSYGLGSEDQPQHF. The CDR3 DNA follows: TGTGCCAGCAGTTATGGGTTGGGTTCGGAAGATCAGCCCCAGCATTTT.

The rearrangement joins TRBV9 to TRBJ1-2; 8 bases match TRBD1. The CDR3 loop spans 13 amino acids. V was pared by 1 base and J by 8 bases, with 4 bases of the junction left unmatched. Germline-derived CDR1 and CDR2 are SGDLS and YYNGEE. The CDR3 nucleotides are TGTGCCAGCAGCGTATCAGGGGGCGCCGGCTACACCTTC. Its translation is CASSVSGGAGYTF.

This clonotype was observed many times. The chain is built from TRBV2 and TRBJ2-5; 7 bases match TRBD2. V lost 3 bases to trimming and J lost 5 bases; unmatched junction nucleotides: 9. CDR1 SNHLY and CDR2 FYNNEI come from the germline V gene. There are 15 residues in the CDR3. This chain's CDR3 is CASSDPSGVGETQYF. The CDR3 coding sequence is TGTGCCAGCAGTGACCCTAGCGGAGTAGGGGAGACCCAGTACTTC.

The chain couples TRBV18 to TRBJ1-2; unclear D gene. Between the trimmed V and J ends, which lost 6 bases and 3 bases, there was a span of 14 bases. The CDR3 spans 14 residues. Germline V gives CDR1 KGHSH, CDR2 LQKENI. This CDR3 is CASSGMRWDYGYTF. The CDR3 DNA sequence: TGTGCCAGCTCCGGGATGAGGTGGGACTATGGCTACACCTTC.

J is TRBJ1-5 and V is TRBV6-2 or TRBV6-3; 7 nucleotides match TRBD1. Germline CDR1 reads MNHEY; CDR2 reads SVGEGT. Trimming took 2 bases from V and 15 from J; bases not matched to a gene: 10. This CDR3 contains 13 residues. CDR3 amino acids: CASSYTGTDGRHF. The CDR3, as DNA: TGTGCCAGCAGTTACACCGGGACAGATGGAAGGCATTTT.

This sequence joins TRBV25-1 and TRBJ2-2; D remains ambiguous. Trimming removed 6 bases at V and 7 bases at J, with 9 bases between. Germline values: CDR1 MGHDK, CDR2 SYGVNS. The CDR3 contains 12 residues. In nucleotides, the CDR3 is TGTGCCAGCAGGCCTACGGTCGGGGAGCTGTTTTTT. It translates to CASRPTVGELFF.

The chain uses TRBV7-9 and TRBJ1-1; D is unclear. In germline, CDR1 is SEHNR, CDR2 FQNEAQ (reference sequence). V was trimmed by 4 bases and J by 0 bases, leaving 9 bases between them. This CDR3 has 14 residues. The CDR3 coding sequence is TGTGCCAGCAGCTCCGTGACCTTGAACACTGAAGCTTTCTTT. It yields the protein CASSSVTLNTEAFF.

CDR3 DNA sequence: TGTGCCAGCAGCCTTCAGGTGAACTATGGCTACACCTTC. This codes for CASSLQVNYGYTF. The chain carries TRBV7-4 and TRBJ1-2, with unresolved D. The CDR3 runs 13 residues. Germline lookup yields CDR1 SGHVT and CDR2 SQSDAQ. V was trimmed by 5 bases and J by 2 bases, leaving 9 bases between them.